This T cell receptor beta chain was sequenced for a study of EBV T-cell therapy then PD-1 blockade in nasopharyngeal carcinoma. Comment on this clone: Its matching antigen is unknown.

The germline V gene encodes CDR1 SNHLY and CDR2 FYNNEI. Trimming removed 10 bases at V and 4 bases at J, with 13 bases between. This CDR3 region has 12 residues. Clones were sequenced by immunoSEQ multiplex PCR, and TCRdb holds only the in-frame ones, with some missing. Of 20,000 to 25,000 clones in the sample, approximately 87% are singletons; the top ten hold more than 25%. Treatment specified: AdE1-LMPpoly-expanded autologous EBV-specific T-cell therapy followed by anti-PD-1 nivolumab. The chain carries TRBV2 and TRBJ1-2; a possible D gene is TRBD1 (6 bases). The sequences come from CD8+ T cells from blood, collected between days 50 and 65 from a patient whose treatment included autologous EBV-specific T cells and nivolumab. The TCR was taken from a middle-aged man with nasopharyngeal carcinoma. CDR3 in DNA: TGTGCCACCCGGGGGACATTCTATGGCTACACCTTC. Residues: CATRGTFYGYTF.